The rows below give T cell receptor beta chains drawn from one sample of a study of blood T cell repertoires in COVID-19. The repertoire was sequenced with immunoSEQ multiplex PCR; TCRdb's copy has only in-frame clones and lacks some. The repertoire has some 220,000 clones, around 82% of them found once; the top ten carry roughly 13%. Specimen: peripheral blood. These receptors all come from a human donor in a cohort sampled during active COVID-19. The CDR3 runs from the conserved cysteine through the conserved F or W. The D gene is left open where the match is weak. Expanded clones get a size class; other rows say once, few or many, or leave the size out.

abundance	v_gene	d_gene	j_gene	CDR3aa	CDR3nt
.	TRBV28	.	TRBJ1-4	CASSLQEKLFF	TGTGCCAGCTCTCTTCAGGAAAAACTGTTTTTT
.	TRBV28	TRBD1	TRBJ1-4	CASRVQGRKEKLFF	TGTGCCAGCAGGGTACAGGGGCGGAAGGAAAAACTGTTTTTT
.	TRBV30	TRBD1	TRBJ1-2	CAWSRDRFYGYTF	TGTGCCTGGAGCCGGGACAGGTTCTATGGCTACACCTTC
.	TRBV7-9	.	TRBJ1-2	CASSLAQDYGYTF	TGTGCCAGCAGCTTAGCGCAGGACTATGGCTACACCTTC
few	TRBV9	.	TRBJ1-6	CASSVGTALVGALHF	TGTGCCAGCAGCGTAGGGACAGCCCTCGTTGGGGCCCTCCACTTT
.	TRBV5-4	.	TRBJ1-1	CASSTTTGQNTEAFF	TGTGCCAGCAGCACAACGACGGGACAGAACACTGAAGCTTTCTTT
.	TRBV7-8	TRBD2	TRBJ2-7	CASSRGLAGGEQYF	TGTGCCAGCAGCCGAGGACTAGCGGGGGGCGAGCAGTACTTC
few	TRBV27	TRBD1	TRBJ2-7	CASSSRDRYPYEQYF	TGTGCCAGCAGTTCCCGGGACAGATATCCCTACGAGCAGTACTTC
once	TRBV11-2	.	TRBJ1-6	CASSLDLTGFDSPLHF	TGTGCCAGCAGCTTAGATCTAACAGGGTTTGATTCACCCCTCCACTTT
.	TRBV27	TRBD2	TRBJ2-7	CASRGTSGSLHEQYF	TGTGCCAGCAGGGGGACTAGCGGGAGCCTCCACGAGCAGTACTTC
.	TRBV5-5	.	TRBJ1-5	CASSRETVSNQPQHF	TGTGCCAGCAGCCGTGAGACAGTTAGCAATCAGCCCCAGCATTTT
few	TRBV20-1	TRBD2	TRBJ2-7	CSASSEWTSGGVYEQYF	TGCAGTGCTAGTTCCGAATGGACTAGCGGGGGGGTATACGAGCAGTACTTC
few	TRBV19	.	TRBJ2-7	CASSTSVSSYEQYF	TGTGCCAGTAGTACCTCGGTAAGCTCCTACGAGCAGTACTTC
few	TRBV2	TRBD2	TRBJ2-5	CASKWVAGGQETQYF	TGTGCCAGCAAGTGGGTAGCGGGAGGGCAAGAGACCCAGTACTTC
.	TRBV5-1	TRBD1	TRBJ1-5	CASSLEGQGGQPQHF	TGCGCCAGCAGCTTGGAGGGACAGGGAGGTCAGCCCCAGCATTTT
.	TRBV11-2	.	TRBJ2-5	CASSLGLNQETQYF	TGTGCCAGCAGCTTAGGACTAAATCAAGAGACCCAGTACTTC